A selection of T cell receptor beta chains follows, all from one sample in a study of human T cells and chemical hapten exposure. A single record per CDR3 protein comes from TCRdb applying MiXCR to the RACE reads. Among 250,000 to 300,000 distinct CDR3 sequences, around 7.3% were seen once, and the ten largest hold 1.2%. The sample was whole blood, taken in connection with sensitization to the hapten diphenylcyclopropenone (DPC). These receptors were taken from a man between 18 and 29 years old with alopecia areata. Some clones in this sample may be carry-over from other donors' samples. CDR3s leave out the opening cysteine and the closing phenylalanine or tryptophan. Some rows mark clone size as missing; the rest say once, few, many or name a class of expanded clone.

abundance	v_gene	j_gene	CDR3aa
NA	TRBV20-1	TRBJ2-4	SARDSVLAGGVRNIQY
NA	TRBV4-3	TRBJ2-3	ASSQDLELRKQY
NA	TRBV20-1	TRBJ2-1	SARRGSPYNEQF
many	TRBV7-2	TRBJ1-1	ASSFLTGVAEAF
NA	TRBV5-5	TRBJ1-1	ASSLSGQGIGNTEAF
NA	TRBV10-3	TRBJ1-2	AISGPRDRGDYGYT
few	TRBV11-2	TRBJ1-2	ASSLDRLGYGYT
NA	TRBV7-3	TRBJ2-3	ASSSQNRPAGDTQY
NA	TRBV6-1	TRBJ1-3	ASSDYRESPGNTIY
many	TRBV2	TRBJ1-1	ASITDMNTEAF
NA	TRBV5-1	TRBJ2-3	ASSLPVGRGDNTQY
many	TRBV20-1	TRBJ2-7	SANLVGAAAEQY
NA	TRBV6-5	TRBJ1-2	ASSYTGQGGYGYT
few	TRBV5-1	TRBJ1-1	ASMRDMNTEAF
NA	TRBV6-4	TRBJ2-1	ASSDSGTSYNEQL
NA	TRBV12-3/TRBV12-4	TRBJ2-1	ASSSLAGGPGDEQF
NA	TRBV7-2	TRBJ1-5	ASSSQAYRGTSNQPQH
many	TRBV9	TRBJ2-1	ASSPFIRDEQF
many	TRBV7-2	TRBJ2-7	ASRPTGGVYEQY
few	TRBV12-3/TRBV12-4	TRBJ1-1	ASSATGVNTEAF
few	TRBV20-1	TRBJ2-3	SAKSPRGGDTQY
few	TRBV29-1	TRBJ1-1	SVTGTANTEAF
many	TRBV7-7	TRBJ2-5	ASSFIGDQETQY
many	TRBV27	TRBJ2-3	ASSETGSDTQY
few	TRBV4-3	TRBJ1-6	ASSRGRQGNSPLH
NA	TRBV7-2	TRBJ2-1	ASSARLAGGYNEQF
few	TRBV6-4	TRBJ1-5	ASSKSDQPQH
few	TRBV3-1	TRBJ2-6	ASSQERKAGANVLT
NA	TRBV20-1	TRBJ2-2	SAKRTGELF
NA	TRBV7-9	TRBJ2-7	ASTPDDEQY
few	TRBV6-1	TRBJ1-4	ATRTGNEKLF
few	TRBV20-1	TRBJ1-1	SAHSSGTGRAEAF
NA	TRBV12-3/TRBV12-4	TRBJ2-5	ASSQTQGLQETQY
few	TRBV7-8	TRBJ2-3	ATARGRTTDTQY
few	TRBV4-3	TRBJ2-7	ASSQDRGLHVQY
NA	TRBV5-1	TRBJ1-1	ASSLEGAYTEAF
few	TRBV5-1	TRBJ2-7	ASRTGTSGYSYEQY
NA	TRBV7-2	TRBJ2-5	ASSLVSLAGGPQTQY
many	TRBV7-2	TRBJ1-1	ASSFSEGTEAF
few	TRBV4-3	TRBJ2-1	ASSQVSGDSSYNEQF
NA	TRBV6-6	TRBJ2-4	ASSYSIRGRAKNIQY
NA	TRBV27	TRBJ1-1	ASSLYHFTEAF
NA	TRBV12-3/TRBV12-4	TRBJ2-7	ASSFARNEQY
many	TRBV28	TRBJ2-5	ASSLPGGSETQY
NA	TRBV20-1	TRBJ1-2	SARDGGTNYGYT
NA	TRBV20-1	TRBJ1-1	SARGSQMNTEAF
many	TRBV12-3/TRBV12-4	TRBJ2-3	ASSPGTDTQY
many	TRBV10-3	TRBJ1-2	ATRDPSFNYGYT
few	TRBV14	TRBJ2-1	ASSQSGVRSYNEQF
NA	TRBV7-9	TRBJ2-5	ASSLVAGPRETQY
many	TRBV27	TRBJ1-5	ASSSGQFNQPQH
NA	TRBV11-1	TRBJ1-6	ASSSTGRGSPLH
few	TRBV20-1	TRBJ2-1	SASRFAGYNEQF
many	TRBV7-9	TRBJ1-1	ASSFGTVQSNTEAF
NA	TRBV12-3/TRBV12-4	TRBJ1-1	ASSFPAF
few	TRBV4-1	TRBJ2-3	ASSLGQGMIGTDTQY
NA	TRBV20-1	TRBJ1-5	SARGGGIFYQPQH
NA	TRBV2	TRBJ1-6	ASSGGGVRSPLH